These T cell receptor beta chains were read from a single sample in a study of CD8 T cell repertoires and HIV-1 epitope variants. Their antigens remain unidentified. Only in-frame clones appear in the TCRdb table, and some are missing; sequencing was by immunoSEQ multiplex PCR. The sample has roughly 6,000 clones, about 60% seen once. Source material: cultured CD8+ T cells derived from PBMCs. The receptors come from a male donor with HIV. Both conserved end residues are part of each CDR3. Each record gives: V gene, D gene, CDR3 length, J gene, clone size, CDR3 DNA, CDR3 protein. The D gene is left open where the match is weak. Size tells how often a clone was seen (once, few, many) or the class of an expanded clone, and some rows leave it out.

v_call: TRBV19
d_call: .
cdr3_length: 14
j_call: TRBJ1-5
clone_size: .
cdr3_nt: TGTGCCAGTAGTATTCCGGGGGACAATCAGCCCCAGCATTTT
cdr3_aa: CASSIPGDNQPQHF

v_call: TRBV19
d_call: .
cdr3_length: 19
j_call: TRBJ2-6
clone_size: .
cdr3_nt: TGTGCCAGTAGTAATATTTTTGGGACGGTCCTCTCTGGGGCCAACGTCCTGACTTTC
cdr3_aa: CASSNIFGTVLSGANVLTF

v_call: TRBV28
d_call: .
cdr3_length: 15
j_call: TRBJ2-2
clone_size: .
cdr3_nt: TGTGCCAGCAGTTTATCGGACACCAACACCGGGGAGCTGTTTTTT
cdr3_aa: CASSLSDTNTGELFF

v_call: TRBV28
d_call: .
cdr3_length: 14
j_call: TRBJ1-6
clone_size: few
cdr3_nt: TGTGCCAGCAAATACCTCTCCTATAATTCACCCCTCCACTTT
cdr3_aa: CASKYLSYNSPLHF

v_call: TRBV6-6
d_call: TRBD2
cdr3_length: 16
j_call: TRBJ2-3
clone_size: .
cdr3_nt: TGTGCCAGCAGCTCCGGACTAGCGGGATCCACAGATACGCAGTATTTT
cdr3_aa: CASSSGLAGSTDTQYF

v_call: TRBV5-4
d_call: .
cdr3_length: 14
j_call: TRBJ2-5
clone_size: .
cdr3_nt: TGTGCCAGCAGCTTGCGAGCGGTGGGGGAGACCCAGTACTTC
cdr3_aa: CASSLRAVGETQYF

v_call: TRBV28
d_call: .
cdr3_length: 13
j_call: TRBJ1-1
clone_size: .
cdr3_nt: TGTGCCAGCAGTTTGAGCAGGGGAACTGAAGCTTTCTTT
cdr3_aa: CASSLSRGTEAFF

v_call: TRBV28
d_call: TRBD1
cdr3_length: 17
j_call: TRBJ1-6
clone_size: .
cdr3_nt: TGTGCCAGCAGTTTATTGACAGGGGGCTCCTATAATTCACCCCTCCACTTT
cdr3_aa: CASSLLTGGSYNSPLHF

v_call: TRBV7-9
d_call: TRBD1
cdr3_length: 14
j_call: TRBJ2-7
clone_size: .
cdr3_nt: TGTGCCAGCAGCTTGGGCCCAGGGGGTTACGAGCAGTACTTC
cdr3_aa: CASSLGPGGYEQYF

v_call: TRBV15
d_call: TRBD1
cdr3_length: 14
j_call: TRBJ2-7
clone_size: .
cdr3_nt: TGTGCCACCAGCGTCGGGACAGGGCTAGGCGAGCAGTACTTC
cdr3_aa: CATSVGTGLGEQYF

v_call: TRBV7-8
d_call: .
cdr3_length: 18
j_call: TRBJ2-5
clone_size: .
cdr3_nt: TGTGCCAGCAGCTTAGACCTTCGCAGGGGAACTAAAGGAGAGACCCAGTACTTC
cdr3_aa: CASSLDLRRGTKGETQYF

v_call: TRBV4-2
d_call: .
cdr3_length: 15
j_call: TRBJ1-1
clone_size: few
cdr3_nt: TGTGCCAGCAGCCAAGTAAGTGGGTCAGACACTGAAGCTTTCTTT
cdr3_aa: CASSQVSGSDTEAFF

v_call: TRBV4-1
d_call: .
cdr3_length: 12
j_call: TRBJ1-1
clone_size: few
cdr3_nt: TGCGCCAGCAGCCCTCGGACAGATGAAGCTTTCTTT
cdr3_aa: CASSPRTDEAFF

v_call: TRBV6-5
d_call: .
cdr3_length: 16
j_call: TRBJ2-2
clone_size: .
cdr3_nt: TGTGCCAGCAGTTCCGAGCGGCAAGCGAACACCGGGGAGCTGTTTTTT
cdr3_aa: CASSSERQANTGELFF

v_call: TRBV7-9
d_call: .
cdr3_length: 14
j_call: TRBJ2-5
clone_size: .
cdr3_nt: TGTGCCAGCAGCTGGGAAAGGGGTAGGGAGACCCAGTACTTC
cdr3_aa: CASSWERGRETQYF

v_call: TRBV27
d_call: .
cdr3_length: 12
j_call: TRBJ1-5
clone_size: .
cdr3_nt: TGTGCCAGCAGTTTCTGGGGTCAGCCCCAGCATTTT
cdr3_aa: CASSFWGQPQHF

v_call: TRBV15
d_call: TRBD2
cdr3_length: 15
j_call: TRBJ2-5
clone_size: .
cdr3_nt: TGTGCCACCAGCAGAGATAGGCTAGCGGGGGAGACCCAGTACTTC
cdr3_aa: CATSRDRLAGETQYF

v_call: TRBV28
d_call: .
cdr3_length: 17
j_call: TRBJ1-4
clone_size: once
cdr3_nt: TGTGCCAGCACCGTATCCGGGACGGATACAACTAATGAAAAACTGTTTTTT
cdr3_aa: CASTVSGTDTTNEKLFF

v_call: TRBV4-1
d_call: .
cdr3_length: 14
j_call: TRBJ2-7
clone_size: .
cdr3_nt: TGCGCCAGCAGCCAAGATGCAGGGTCCTACGAGCAGTACTTC
cdr3_aa: CASSQDAGSYEQYF

v_call: TRBV28
d_call: .
cdr3_length: 14
j_call: TRBJ1-1
clone_size: .
cdr3_nt: TGTGCCAGCGGTGGGGAGTGGGCAGGAACTGAAGCTTTCTTT
cdr3_aa: CASGGEWAGTEAFF

v_call: TRBV11-2
d_call: .
cdr3_length: 15
j_call: TRBJ2-3
clone_size: .
cdr3_nt: TGTGCCAGCAGCTTAGACGGCGTAAGCACAGATACGCAGTATTTT
cdr3_aa: CASSLDGVSTDTQYF

v_call: TRBV29-1
d_call: .
cdr3_length: 15
j_call: TRBJ2-7
clone_size: .
cdr3_nt: TGCAGCGTTGAAGGAGGGGGTCAGAGGGACTACGAGCAGTACTTC
cdr3_aa: CSVEGGGQRDYEQYF

v_call: TRBV11-1
d_call: .
cdr3_length: 15
j_call: TRBJ1-1
clone_size: few
cdr3_nt: TGTGCCAGCAGCCCCCAGGCGATCCCGAACACTGAAGCTTTCTTT
cdr3_aa: CASSPQAIPNTEAFF

v_call: TRBV5-4
d_call: .
cdr3_length: 14
j_call: TRBJ2-1
clone_size: few
cdr3_nt: TGTGCCAGCAGCTTGGGGGGACTTCTGAATGAGCAGTTCTTC
cdr3_aa: CASSLGGLLNEQFF

v_call: TRBV10-3
d_call: .
cdr3_length: 12
j_call: TRBJ2-1
clone_size: .
cdr3_nt: TGTGCCTCCTCCTCAACCCACAATGAGCAGTTCTTC
cdr3_aa: CASSSTHNEQFF

v_call: TRBV5-1
d_call: .
cdr3_length: 13
j_call: TRBJ2-7
clone_size: .
cdr3_nt: TGCGCCAGCAGCTTGGAATCTGCTTACGAGCAGTACTTC
cdr3_aa: CASSLESAYEQYF

v_call: TRBV14
d_call: .
cdr3_length: 12
j_call: TRBJ1-1
clone_size: .
cdr3_nt: TGTGCCAGCAGCCAAGGAGGGGCGGTAGCTTTCTTT
cdr3_aa: CASSQGGAVAFF

v_call: TRBV28
d_call: .
cdr3_length: 14
j_call: TRBJ1-1
clone_size: .
cdr3_nt: TGTGCCAGCAGTCCGGGGGAAGGAAGGACTGAAGCTTTCTTT
cdr3_aa: CASSPGEGRTEAFF

v_call: TRBV7-7
d_call: TRBD1
cdr3_length: 15
j_call: TRBJ2-7
clone_size: .
cdr3_nt: TGTGCCAGCAGCTTAGGGACAGGCCCCAACTACGAGCAGTACTTC
cdr3_aa: CASSLGTGPNYEQYF

v_call: TRBV19
d_call: .
cdr3_length: 13
j_call: TRBJ2-5
clone_size: few
cdr3_nt: TGTGCCAGTAGTATTGGCAGAGGGGAGACCCAGTACTTC
cdr3_aa: CASSIGRGETQYF

v_call: TRBV7-2
d_call: TRBD2
cdr3_length: 17
j_call: TRBJ2-3
clone_size: .
cdr3_nt: TGTGCCAGCAGCTTGGGACTAGCGGGAGGGCCCACAGATACGCAGTATTTT
cdr3_aa: CASSLGLAGGPTDTQYF

v_call: TRBV7-9
d_call: .
cdr3_length: 12
j_call: TRBJ2-3
clone_size: few
cdr3_nt: TGTGCCAGCAGCTCCGGGACAGATACGCAGTATTTT
cdr3_aa: CASSSGTDTQYF

v_call: TRBV4-1
d_call: .
cdr3_length: 13
j_call: TRBJ1-5
clone_size: .
cdr3_nt: TGCGCCAGCAGCCAGAATATCAATCAGCCCCAGCATTTT
cdr3_aa: CASSQNINQPQHF

v_call: TRBV5-4
d_call: .
cdr3_length: 16
j_call: TRBJ2-2
clone_size: few
cdr3_nt: TGTGCCAGCAGCTTGGGTGTAGCGGAGAACACCGGGGAGCTGTTTTTT
cdr3_aa: CASSLGVAENTGELFF

v_call: TRBV7-8
d_call: .
cdr3_length: 15
j_call: TRBJ1-1
clone_size: .
cdr3_nt: TGTGCCAGCAGTTCGACCTTGGGACAGAACACTGAAGCTTTCTTT
cdr3_aa: CASSSTLGQNTEAFF

v_call: TRBV7-9
d_call: .
cdr3_length: 13
j_call: TRBJ2-7
clone_size: .
cdr3_nt: TGTGCCAGCAGTCCCGCGGGGGCCAACGAGCAGTACTTC
cdr3_aa: CASSPAGANEQYF

v_call: TRBV5-1
d_call: TRBD2
cdr3_length: 16
j_call: TRBJ2-2
clone_size: .
cdr3_nt: TGCGCCAGCAGCTTCGGGACTAGCGGGAGTTCCGGGGAGCTGTTTTTT
cdr3_aa: CASSFGTSGSSGELFF

v_call: TRBV6-5
d_call: TRBD1
cdr3_length: 15
j_call: TRBJ1-1
clone_size: .
cdr3_nt: TGTGCCAGCAGTTACCCGGGACAGGGGATTTACCAAGCTTTCTTT
cdr3_aa: CASSYPGQGIYQAFF

v_call: TRBV27
d_call: .
cdr3_length: 12
j_call: TRBJ2-1
clone_size: .
cdr3_nt: TGTGCCAGCAGTTTACCCTTGGGGGAGCAGTTCTTC
cdr3_aa: CASSLPLGEQFF